A selection of T cell receptor beta chains follows, all from one sample in a study of blood T cell repertoires in COVID-19. Produced via immunoSEQ multiplex PCR; TCRdb's table is partial and in-frame only. Of around 63,000 clones listed, roughly nine tenths are singletons. The source material was peripheral blood. The receptors shown here come from a woman in her fifties or sixties with COVID-19, enrolled during active disease. CDR3s include the opening cysteine and the closing phenylalanine or tryptophan. Fields, in order: D gene, J gene, V gene, clone size, CDR3 DNA, CDR3 protein. The D gene is left open where the match is weak. The size of a clone is reported for some rows only, either as once, few or many, or as a class for expanded clones.

D gene: TRBD2; J gene: TRBJ2-1; V gene: TRBV5-5; clone size: -; CDR3 DNA: TGTGCCAGCAGCTCCGGGACTAGCTTGGGGCACAATGAGCAGTTCTTC; CDR3 protein: CASSSGTSLGHNEQFF
D gene: -; J gene: TRBJ2-3; V gene: TRBV9; clone size: -; CDR3 DNA: TGTGCCAGCAGCGTAGATAGAGATACGCAGTATTTT; CDR3 protein: CASSVDRDTQYF
D gene: -; J gene: TRBJ1-1; V gene: TRBV19; clone size: -; CDR3 DNA: TGTGCCAGTAGTATCTCGGGAGGGATGAACACTGAAGCTTTCTTT; CDR3 protein: CASSISGGMNTEAFF
D gene: -; J gene: TRBJ1-6; V gene: TRBV30; clone size: -; CDR3 DNA: TGTGCCTGGAGTGGTCGAAGTAGTTCACCCCTCCACTTT; CDR3 protein: CAWSGRSSSPLHF
D gene: -; J gene: TRBJ1-5; V gene: TRBV4-1; clone size: few; CDR3 DNA: TGCGCCAGCAGCCAGAGTGCGGCTCTTAGCAATCAGCCCCAGCATTTT; CDR3 protein: CASSQSAALSNQPQHF
D gene: -; J gene: TRBJ2-3; V gene: TRBV12-3/TRBV12-4; clone size: -; CDR3 DNA: TGTGCCAGCAGCCCGACAGATACGCAGTATTTT; CDR3 protein: CASSPTDTQYF
D gene: -; J gene: TRBJ1-2; V gene: TRBV5-1; clone size: once; CDR3 DNA: TGCGCCAGCAGCTTCGTGGGGCAGGAAAACTATGGCTACACCTTC; CDR3 protein: CASSFVGQENYGYTF
D gene: TRBD2; J gene: TRBJ2-7; V gene: TRBV6-2/TRBV6-3; clone size: -; CDR3 DNA: TGTGCCAGCAGTTACCCCTCCGGAGTAGCGGGGCCCCTCGAGCAGTACTTC; CDR3 protein: CASSYPSGVAGPLEQYF
D gene: TRBD2; J gene: TRBJ2-2; V gene: TRBV18; clone size: -; CDR3 DNA: TGTGCCAGCTCCGGACTAGCGGGAGGTGTGTGGACCGGGGAGCTGTTTTTT; CDR3 protein: CASSGLAGGVWTGELFF
D gene: TRBD1; J gene: TRBJ2-7; V gene: TRBV6-5; clone size: few; CDR3 DNA: TGTGCCAGCAGTTACTCGTGGACAGGGGCGAAGAACGAGCAGTACTTC; CDR3 protein: CASSYSWTGAKNEQYF
D gene: TRBD1; J gene: TRBJ1-2; V gene: TRBV19; clone size: -; CDR3 DNA: TGTGCCAGTAGTACTGGGACAGGGATGGACTATGGCTACACCTTC; CDR3 protein: CASSTGTGMDYGYTF
D gene: -; J gene: TRBJ1-4; V gene: TRBV4-2; clone size: -; CDR3 DNA: TGTGCCAGCAGCCAAGACCAGAAACTGTTTTTT; CDR3 protein: CASSQDQKLFF
D gene: -; J gene: TRBJ1-1; V gene: TRBV9; clone size: -; CDR3 DNA: TGTGCCAGCAGCCCTCGCGGCACGAACACTGAAGCTTTCTTT; CDR3 protein: CASSPRGTNTEAFF
D gene: -; J gene: TRBJ1-1; V gene: TRBV5-1; clone size: -; CDR3 DNA: TGCGCCAGCAGCTCGGACAGAGGCATCGGCACTGAAGCTTTCTTT; CDR3 protein: CASSSDRGIGTEAFF
D gene: TRBD2; J gene: TRBJ2-3; V gene: TRBV15; clone size: -; CDR3 DNA: TGTGCCACCAGCAGAGGGGGACTAGCGGGAGTGAATACGCAGTATTTT; CDR3 protein: CATSRGGLAGVNTQYF
D gene: -; J gene: TRBJ2-1; V gene: TRBV24-1; clone size: once; CDR3 DNA: TGTGCCACCAGTGATTTCAGGGCGAATGAGCAGTTCTTC; CDR3 protein: CATSDFRANEQFF
D gene: -; J gene: TRBJ1-1; V gene: TRBV7-9; clone size: few; CDR3 DNA: TGTGCCAGCAGCTTAGTAGGGACACCGGGAGAAGCTTTCTTT; CDR3 protein: CASSLVGTPGEAFF
D gene: -; J gene: TRBJ2-3; V gene: TRBV30; clone size: -; CDR3 DNA: TGTGCCTGGACCGCCCCGGGCAGGGTCGCAGATACGCAGTATTTT; CDR3 protein: CAWTAPGRVADTQYF
D gene: TRBD1; J gene: TRBJ1-2; V gene: TRBV7-3; clone size: -; CDR3 DNA: TGTGCCAGCAGCTTAGTGGGGACAGGGGATGGCTACACCTTC; CDR3 protein: CASSLVGTGDGYTF
D gene: TRBD1; J gene: TRBJ2-2; V gene: TRBV18; clone size: once; CDR3 DNA: TGTGCCAGCTCACCATTTGGACAGGGTCCCACCGGGGAGCTGTTTTTT; CDR3 protein: CASSPFGQGPTGELFF
D gene: -; J gene: TRBJ1-1; V gene: TRBV30; clone size: -; CDR3 DNA: TGTGCCTGGGGGGGCACCACTGAAGCTTTCTTT; CDR3 protein: CAWGGTTEAFF
D gene: TRBD1; J gene: TRBJ2-3; V gene: TRBV2; clone size: -; CDR3 DNA: TGTGCCAGCAGCGACACAGGGGGCAGGAGCACAGATACGCAGTATTTT; CDR3 protein: CASSDTGGRSTDTQYF
D gene: TRBD1; J gene: TRBJ1-2; V gene: TRBV30; clone size: -; CDR3 DNA: TGTGCCTGGACAGGGGGATCCGGCTATGGCTACACCTTC; CDR3 protein: CAWTGGSGYGYTF
D gene: -; J gene: TRBJ1-1; V gene: TRBV4-2; clone size: -; CDR3 DNA: TGTGCCAGCAGCCAAGAAAAGGAGGGGCGGACTGAAGCTTTCTTT; CDR3 protein: CASSQEKEGRTEAFF
D gene: TRBD2; J gene: TRBJ2-3; V gene: TRBV5-4; clone size: -; CDR3 DNA: TGTGCCAGCAGCCGGACTAGCGGGGTCTTCACAGATACGCAGTATTTT; CDR3 protein: CASSRTSGVFTDTQYF
D gene: TRBD2; J gene: TRBJ2-3; V gene: TRBV5-4; clone size: -; CDR3 DNA: TGTGCCAGCAGCTCGGGACTAGCGACTATTGATACGCAGTATTTT; CDR3 protein: CASSSGLATIDTQYF
D gene: -; J gene: TRBJ1-1; V gene: TRBV12-1; clone size: -; CDR3 DNA: TGTGCCAGCAGCGCTTGCAAGGCCAGGGTCTCGGTTGGGTCGTTGAACACTGAAGCTTTCTTT; CDR3 protein: CASSACKARVSVGSLNTEAFF
D gene: TRBD1; J gene: TRBJ1-5; V gene: TRBV10-3; clone size: -; CDR3 DNA: TGTGCCATAAGCCGGACAGGGGAGAAGCAGCCCCAGCATTTT; CDR3 protein: CAISRTGEKQPQHF
D gene: TRBD1; J gene: TRBJ1-3; V gene: TRBV9; clone size: few; CDR3 DNA: TGTGCCAGCAGCGTGGGGACAGGGAGCGACACCATATATTTT; CDR3 protein: CASSVGTGSDTIYF
D gene: TRBD1; J gene: TRBJ2-3; V gene: TRBV6-5; clone size: -; CDR3 DNA: TGTGCCAGCAACTCGGACAGGGGAGATACGCAGTATTTT; CDR3 protein: CASNSDRGDTQYF
D gene: TRBD1; J gene: TRBJ2-7; V gene: TRBV6-5; clone size: few; CDR3 DNA: TGTGCCAGCAGGGGTAGACAGGGTCCGACCTACGAGCAGTACTTC; CDR3 protein: CASRGRQGPTYEQYF
D gene: TRBD1; J gene: TRBJ1-5; V gene: TRBV7-6; clone size: -; CDR3 DNA: TGTGCCAGCAGCTTGATTCCCGGGACAGCAATCAGGCCCCAGCATTTT; CDR3 protein: CASSLIPGTAIRPQHF
D gene: TRBD1; J gene: TRBJ1-2; V gene: TRBV7-2; clone size: few; CDR3 DNA: TGTGCCAGCGAGGGGGCGCGAGGCTACACCTTC; CDR3 protein: CASEGARGYTF
D gene: TRBD2; J gene: TRBJ2-7; V gene: TRBV28; clone size: -; CDR3 DNA: TGTGCCAGCAGTGAGGGGAGGGGACTAGCGGAGCAGTACTTC; CDR3 protein: CASSEGRGLAEQYF
D gene: -; J gene: TRBJ2-3; V gene: TRBV4-2; clone size: -; CDR3 DNA: TGTGCCAGCAGCCGCAAACAGGGACCAGATACGCAGTATTTT; CDR3 protein: CASSRKQGPDTQYF
D gene: -; J gene: TRBJ1-4; V gene: TRBV9; clone size: -; CDR3 DNA: TGTGCCAGCAGCGTAGGTGGAGGGCGTAGACCAACTAATGAAAAACTGTTTTTT; CDR3 protein: CASSVGGGRRPTNEKLFF
D gene: -; J gene: TRBJ2-7; V gene: TRBV23-1; clone size: once; CDR3 DNA: TGCGCCAGCAGTCAATCGATGTCTGACACCTACGAGCAGTACTTC; CDR3 protein: CASSQSMSDTYEQYF
D gene: TRBD2; J gene: TRBJ2-7; V gene: TRBV7-3; clone size: -; CDR3 DNA: TGTGCCAGCAGCTTGGTCCCCCCGGGACAGGGCACTAGCGGGAGGGCCGAAGAGCAGTACTTC; CDR3 protein: CASSLVPPGQGTSGRAEEQYF
D gene: TRBD2; J gene: TRBJ2-1; V gene: TRBV11-2; clone size: -; CDR3 DNA: TGTGCCAGCAGCCCAAATCAGTTAGCGGGAATGGGGAATGAGCAGTTCTTC; CDR3 protein: CASSPNQLAGMGNEQFF
D gene: -; J gene: TRBJ2-5; V gene: TRBV7-3; clone size: -; CDR3 DNA: TGTGCCAGCAGCTTAAGCGGCCAGATAGAGACCCAGTACTTC; CDR3 protein: CASSLSGQIETQYF
D gene: TRBD1; J gene: TRBJ1-5; V gene: TRBV5-5; clone size: -; CDR3 DNA: TGTGCCAGCAGCCGGACAGGGGGTAGCAATCAGCCCCAGCATTTT; CDR3 protein: CASSRTGGSNQPQHF
D gene: -; J gene: TRBJ1-2; V gene: TRBV28; clone size: -; CDR3 DNA: TGTGCCAGCAGGCCGGACATCACTTCGGAGGGCTACACCTTC; CDR3 protein: CASRPDITSEGYTF
D gene: TRBD2; J gene: TRBJ2-5; V gene: TRBV7-2; clone size: -; CDR3 DNA: TGTGCCAGCGATCAGGGCGGGAGGGCCAGGGAGACCCAGTACTTC; CDR3 protein: CASDQGGRARETQYF
D gene: -; J gene: TRBJ1-1; V gene: TRBV30; clone size: -; CDR3 DNA: TGTGCCTGGAGGCAGACTTTGAACACTGAAGCTTTCTTT; CDR3 protein: CAWRQTLNTEAFF
D gene: -; J gene: TRBJ2-7; V gene: TRBV30; clone size: -; CDR3 DNA: TGTGCCTGGAGCCTAACGGATGAGGTCGAGCAGTACTTC; CDR3 protein: CAWSLTDEVEQYF
D gene: -; J gene: TRBJ1-2; V gene: TRBV12-3/TRBV12-4; clone size: -; CDR3 DNA: TGTGCCAGCAGCTCAGGTTCTGGTGGCTACACCTTC; CDR3 protein: CASSSGSGGYTF
D gene: TRBD1; J gene: TRBJ1-1; V gene: TRBV27; clone size: -; CDR3 DNA: TGTGCCAGCACCTCGGGACAGGGGCTTTTGAACACTGAAGCTTTCTTT; CDR3 protein: CASTSGQGLLNTEAFF